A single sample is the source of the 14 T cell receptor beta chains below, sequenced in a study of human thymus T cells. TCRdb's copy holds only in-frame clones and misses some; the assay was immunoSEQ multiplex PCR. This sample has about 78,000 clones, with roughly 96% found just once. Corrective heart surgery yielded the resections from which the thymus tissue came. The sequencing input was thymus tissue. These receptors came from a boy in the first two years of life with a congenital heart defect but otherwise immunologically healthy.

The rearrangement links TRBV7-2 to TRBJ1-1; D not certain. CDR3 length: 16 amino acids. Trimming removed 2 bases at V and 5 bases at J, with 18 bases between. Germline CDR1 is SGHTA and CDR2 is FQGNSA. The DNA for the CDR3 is TGTGCCAGCAGCTTAAGGGAACCCGGAGTGTCGACTGAAGCTTTCTTT. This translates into CASSLREPGVSTEAFF.

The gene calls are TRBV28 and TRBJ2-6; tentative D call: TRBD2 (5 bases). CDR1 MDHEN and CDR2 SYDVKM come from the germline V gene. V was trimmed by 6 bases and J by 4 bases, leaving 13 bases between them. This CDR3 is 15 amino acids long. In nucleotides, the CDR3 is TGTGCCAGCAGCTCCGTATCGGGAGGGGCCAACGTCCTGACTTTC. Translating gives CASSSVSGGANVLTF.

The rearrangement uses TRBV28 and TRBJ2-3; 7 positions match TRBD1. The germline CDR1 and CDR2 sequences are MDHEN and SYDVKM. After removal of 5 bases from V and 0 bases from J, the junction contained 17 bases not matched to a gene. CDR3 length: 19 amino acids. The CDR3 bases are TGTGCCAGCAGTCAGCGCTTCTCGTATCGGGACAGAAGCACAGATACGCAGTATTTT. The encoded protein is CASSQRFSYRDRSTDTQYF.

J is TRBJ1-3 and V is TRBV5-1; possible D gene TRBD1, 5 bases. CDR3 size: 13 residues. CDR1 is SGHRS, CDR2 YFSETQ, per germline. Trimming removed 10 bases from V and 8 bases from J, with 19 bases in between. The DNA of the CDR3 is TGCGCCGGACAAAGCCAGCCCAGAGACACCATATATTTT. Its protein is CAGQSQPRDTIYF.

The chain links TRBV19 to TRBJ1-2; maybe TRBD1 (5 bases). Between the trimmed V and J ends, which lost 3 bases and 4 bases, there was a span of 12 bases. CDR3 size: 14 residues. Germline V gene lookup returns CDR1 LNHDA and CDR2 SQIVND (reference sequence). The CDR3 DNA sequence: TGTGCCAGTAGTATTACTGGGGGACGCTATGGCTACACCTTC. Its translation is CASSITGGRYGYTF.

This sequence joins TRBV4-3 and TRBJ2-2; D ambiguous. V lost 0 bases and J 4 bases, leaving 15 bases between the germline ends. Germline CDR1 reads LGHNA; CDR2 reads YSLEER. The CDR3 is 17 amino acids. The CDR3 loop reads CASSQDPPTASTGELFF. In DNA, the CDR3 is TGCGCCAGCAGCCAAGACCCCCCGACCGCCAGCACCGGGGAGCTGTTTTTT.

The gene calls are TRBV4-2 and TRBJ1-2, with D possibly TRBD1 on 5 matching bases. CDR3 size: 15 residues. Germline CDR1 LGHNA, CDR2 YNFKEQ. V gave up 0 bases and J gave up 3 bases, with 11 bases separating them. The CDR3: CASSQDKQAYYGYTF. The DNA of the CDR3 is TGTGCCAGCAGCCAAGACAAACAGGCTTACTATGGCTACACCTTC.

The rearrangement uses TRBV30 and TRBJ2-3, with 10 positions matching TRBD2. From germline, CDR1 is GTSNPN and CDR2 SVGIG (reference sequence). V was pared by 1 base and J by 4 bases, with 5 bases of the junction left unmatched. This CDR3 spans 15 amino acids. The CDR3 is CAWSEQRGGPDTQYF. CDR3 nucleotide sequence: TGTGCCTGGAGTGAACAGCGGGGGGGCCCAGATACGCAGTATTTT. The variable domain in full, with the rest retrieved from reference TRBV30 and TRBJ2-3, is SQTIHQWPATLVQPVGSPLSLECTVEGTSNPNLYWYRQAAGRGLQLLFYSVGIGQISSEVPQNLSASRPQDRQFILSSKKLLLSDSGFYLCAWSEQRGGPDTQYFGPGTRLTVL.

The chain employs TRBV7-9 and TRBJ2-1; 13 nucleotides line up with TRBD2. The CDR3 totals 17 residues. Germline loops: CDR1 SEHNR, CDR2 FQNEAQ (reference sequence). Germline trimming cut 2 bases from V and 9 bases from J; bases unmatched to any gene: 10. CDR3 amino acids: CASSLLHPGLAGTEQFF. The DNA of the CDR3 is TGTGCCAGCAGCTTACTCCACCCGGGACTAGCGGGGACTGAGCAGTTCTTC. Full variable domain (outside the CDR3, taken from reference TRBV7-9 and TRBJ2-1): DTGVSQNPRHKITKRGQNVTFRCDPISEHNRLYWYRQTLGQGPEFLTYFQNEAQLEKSRLLSDRFSAERPKGSFSTLEIQRTEQGDSAMYLCASSLLHPGLAGTEQFFGPGTRLTVL.

The CDR3 region has the DNA TGTGCCAGCAGACCCCCCTCGGAGGGTGGCAACAATGAGCAGTTCTTC. It encodes CASRPPSEGGNNEQFF. This chain connects TRBV2 to TRBJ2-1; TRBD2 might be the D (6 bases). From germline, CDR1 is SNHLY and CDR2 FYNNEI. The CDR3 length is 16 residues. The germline V and J ends were trimmed by 6 bases and 5 bases, with 20 bases remaining between them.

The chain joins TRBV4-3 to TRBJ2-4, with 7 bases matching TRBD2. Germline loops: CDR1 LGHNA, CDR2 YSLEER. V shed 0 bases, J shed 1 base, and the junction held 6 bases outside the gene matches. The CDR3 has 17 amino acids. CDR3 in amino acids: CASSQDLVGGAKNIQYF. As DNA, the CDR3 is TGCGCCAGCAGCCAAGATCTGGTGGGGGGGGCCAAAAACATTCAGTACTTC.

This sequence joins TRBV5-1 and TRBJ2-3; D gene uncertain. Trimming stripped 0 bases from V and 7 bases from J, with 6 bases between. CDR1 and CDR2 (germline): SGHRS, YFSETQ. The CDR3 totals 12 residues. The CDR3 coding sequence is TGCGCCAGCAGCTTGGGGGCACATACGCAGTATTTT. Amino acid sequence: CASSLGAHTQYF.

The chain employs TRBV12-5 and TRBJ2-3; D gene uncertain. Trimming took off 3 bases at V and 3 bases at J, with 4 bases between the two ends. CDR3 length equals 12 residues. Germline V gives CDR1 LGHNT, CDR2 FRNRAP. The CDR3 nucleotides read TGTGCTAGTGGTTTTCCGACAGATACGCAGTATTTT. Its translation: CASGFPTDTQYF.

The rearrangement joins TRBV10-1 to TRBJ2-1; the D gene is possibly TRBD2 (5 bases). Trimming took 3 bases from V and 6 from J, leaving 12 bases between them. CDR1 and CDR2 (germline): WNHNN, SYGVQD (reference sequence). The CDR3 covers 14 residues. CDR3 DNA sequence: TGCGCCAGCAGTGATCTTGCGGGCCCCAATGAGCAGTTCTTC. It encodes CASSDLAGPNEQFF.